These 16 T cell receptor beta chains were sequenced from one sample in a study of T cells in Graves' hyperthyroidism and ophthalmopathy. RNA transcripts yielded amplified TCR beta CDR3 regions. Researchers ran a first-round RT-PCR on the TCR CDR3 using the HTBI primer set. One entry per CDR3 protein results from TCRdb running MiXCR on the multiplex PCR reads. Of roughly 500,000 distinct CDR3 sequences in the sample, about 16% were seen once. Sequenced material: blood. Receptor source: a woman in her twenties or thirties with Graves' ophthalmopathy.

The sample holds many counts of this clonotype. The chain is built from TRBV28 and TRBJ2-5; 11 nucleotides line up with TRBD1. The CDR3 extends over 13 amino acids. Trimming cost V 6 bases and J 4 bases; bases outside gene matches: 1. Germline CDR1 MDHEN, CDR2 SYDVKM. The CDR3 sequence: CASRGTGGETQYF. Here the CDR3 DNA reads TGTGCCAGCAGGGGGACAGGGGGAGAGACCCAGTACTTC.

This clonotype was picked up many times. The chain has TRBV2 and TRBJ2-2, with D perhaps TRBD1 (5 bases). Germline V gives CDR1 SNHLY, CDR2 FYNNEI. The CDR3 sequence is 13 residues long. Trimming stripped 5 bases from V and 4 bases from J, with 8 bases between. The CDR3 DNA reads TGTGCCAGCAGTCGACAGAGCACCGGGGAGCTGTTTTTT. Translated, it gives CASSRQSTGELFF.

This clonotype was counted many times. The chain links TRBV12-5 to TRBJ2-1; 7 bases line up with TRBD2. The CDR3 extends over 15 amino acids. CDR1 is LGHNT, CDR2 FRNRAP, per germline. Unmatched junction bases numbered 11, after V lost 7 bases and J lost 5 bases. This chain's CDR3 is CASVRGGGRDNEQFF. In DNA form, the CDR3 reads TGTGCTAGTGTCCGGGGAGGCGGGAGAGACAATGAGCAGTTCTTC.

This clonotype came up many times. The genes are TRBV11-2 and TRBJ1-3; tentatively, D is TRBD1 (6 bases). The V end lost 4 bases, the J end lost 15 bases, and 19 bases lay between the germline ends. The V gene's germline CDR1 is SGHAT and CDR2 FQNNGV. The CDR3 totals 13 residues. This chain's CDR3 is CASSSLGGFTQYF. DNA of the CDR3: TGTGCCAGCAGCTCCCTAGGGGGATTCACTCAATATTTT.

There are many counts of this clonotype. The V gene is TRBV6-1, the J gene TRBJ2-7; D may be TRBD1 (5 bases). Trimming stripped 0 bases from V and 0 bases from J, with 9 bases between. This CDR3 contains 15 residues. Germline assignment: CDR1 MNHNS and CDR2 SASEGT. The CDR3 loop reads CASSEALDSSYEQYF. The CDR3, as DNA: TGTGCCAGCAGTGAAGCACTCGACAGCTCCTACGAGCAGTACTTC.

A few counts support this clonotype. The V and J genes are TRBV5-1 and TRBJ1-2; D possibly corresponds to TRBD1 (5 bases). V lost 0 bases, J lost 6 bases, and 15 bases lay in between. This CDR3 spans 15 amino acids. The V gene's germline CDR1 is SGHRS and CDR2 YFSETQ. The CDR3 is CASSLGRARSNGYTF. CDR3 sequence (DNA): TGCGCCAGCAGCTTGGGCAGGGCCAGGAGTAATGGCTACACCTTC.

The chain uses TRBV9 and TRBJ1-1; 8 bases align to TRBD1. Trimming cost V 6 bases and J 1 base; bases outside gene matches: 8. The germline V gene encodes CDR1 SGDLS and CDR2 YYNGEE. The length of the CDR3 is 15 residues. For the CDR3, the DNA is TGTGCCAGCACCCCTTCAGGGGGCCGGAACACTGAAGCTTTCTTT. Translation: CASTPSGGRNTEAFF. The full variable domain, in which reference TRBV9 and TRBJ1-1 provide the parts outside the CDR3, is DSGVTQTPKHLITATGQRVTLRCSPRSGDLSVYWYQQSLDQGLQFLIQYYNGEERAKGNILERFSAQQFPDLHSELNLSSLELGDSALYFCASTPSGGRNTEAFFGQGTRLTVV.

This clonotype has ten or more counts. The chain uses TRBV11-1 and TRBJ1-2; 7 bases map to TRBD1. The trim removed 5 bases at V and 2 bases at J, leaving 8 bases unmatched. There are 15 residues in the CDR3. Germline loops: CDR1 SGHAT, CDR2 FQDESV (reference sequence). The CDR3 loop is CASSPDRSGNYGYTF. CDR3 coding DNA: TGTGCCAGCAGCCCGGACAGGTCGGGGAACTATGGCTACACCTTC.

This clonotype was seen many times. CDR3 nucleotide sequence: TGTGCCAGCAGTTACCCTTATACCGGGGAGCTGTTTTTT. It codes for CASSYPYTGELFF. V gene TRBV6-6 combines with J gene TRBJ2-2; D remains unclear. CDR1 is MNHNY and CDR2 is SVGAGI in the germline V gene (reference sequence). V shed 2 bases and J shed 5 bases, with 6 bases lying between them. The CDR3 has 13 amino acids.

Ten or more counts support this clonotype. The chain couples TRBV6-5 to TRBJ1-4, with D possibly matching TRBD1 (5 bases). V lost 2 bases and J lost 9, with 16 bases in between. Germline V gene lookup returns CDR1 MNHEY and CDR2 SVGAGI. The CDR3 extends over 15 amino acids. As DNA, the CDR3 is TGTGCCAGCAGTTACGTGGGGGGTTCGGATCAAAAACTGTTTTTT. Encoded protein: CASSYVGGSDQKLFF.

This clonotype came up many times. The DNA of the CDR3 is TGTGCCAGCATTACACGGCATGAGCAGTTCTTC. Its translation is CASITRHEQFF. The V call is TRBV28, the J call TRBJ2-1; D unclear. There are 11 residues in the CDR3. CDR1 MDHEN and CDR2 SYDVKM come from the germline V gene. V was clipped by 7 bases and J by 8 bases, with 9 bases between them.

This clonotype has a count of ten or more. CDR3 in amino acids: CASSLGASGRAGSEQFF. The CDR3 region has the DNA TGTGCCAGCAGTTTGGGGGCTAGCGGGAGGGCCGGTTCTGAGCAGTTCTTC. V and J are TRBV28 and TRBJ2-1; 12 bases are shared with TRBD2. V gave up 3 bases and J gave up 9 bases; unmatched junction bases: 12. This CDR3 is built from 17 residues. The germline CDR1 and CDR2 sequences are MDHEN and SYDVKM.

This clonotype was counted many times. The chain links TRBV12-3 or TRBV12-4 to TRBJ2-1, with D possibly being TRBD1 or TRBD2 (5 bases each). CDR3 length: 12 amino acids. Trimming pared 6 bases from V and 8 bases from J, leaving 11 bases between. CDR3 in amino acids: CASSGALDEQFF. The DNA for the CDR3 is TGTGCCAGCAGCGGGGCTCTGGATGAGCAGTTCTTC.

The chain is built from TRBV12-3 or TRBV12-4 and TRBJ2-5, with TRBD1 identical over 7 bases. V lost 2 bases, J lost 2 bases, and 14 bases stayed unmatched. The CDR3 spans 18 residues. The CDR3 DNA follows: TGTGCCAGCAGTTTATCCCCCCCGACAGGGATAGGGCAAGAGACCCAGTACTTC. This codes for CASSLSPPTGIGQETQYF.

Note on this clonotype: One end of the junction is discordant with germline, which a read error may explain. CDR3 coding DNA: TGTGCCAGCAGTACCAGGGGGCCCAAAGAGACCCAGCACTTC. Translation gives CASSTRGPKETQHF. The rearrangement links TRBV6-1 to TRBJ2-5, with 8 bases that match TRBD1. This CDR3 contains 14 residues. Per the germline V gene, CDR1 is MNHNS and CDR2 is SASEGT.

This clonotype appeared many times. The V call is TRBV5-4, the J call TRBJ2-5; D not resolved. V lost 10 bases and J 2 bases, leaving 15 bases between the germline ends. There are 13 residues in the CDR3. Germline V gene lookup returns CDR1 SGHNT and CDR2 YYREEE (reference sequence). The CDR3 bases are TGTGCCGGAAGAGTATTCGGGCAAGAGACCCAGTACTTC. Protein product: CAGRVFGQETQYF.